One sample yielded the 10 T cell receptor beta chains listed below, sequenced in a study of T cell responses to AZD1222 COVID-19 vaccine. Clones were sequenced by immunoSEQ multiplex PCR, and TCRdb holds only the in-frame ones, with some missing. The table records some 140,000 clones, 80% to 95% of them present only once. The sample was peripheral blood, taken on day 0 of AZD1222 vaccination. These receptors were obtained from an adult in good health.

The chain employs TRBV5-1 and TRBJ2-5; 9 nucleotides align to TRBD1. CDR1 is SGHRS and CDR2 is YFSETQ in the germline V gene. The ends lost 3 bases at V and 5 bases at J; junction bases unmatched: 5. This CDR3 region has 14 residues. CDR3 sequence: CASSSTGGRETQYF. CDR3 bases: TGCGCCAGCAGCTCGACAGGGGGGAGGGAGACCCAGTACTTC.

The chain carries TRBV9 and TRBJ1-3, with D perhaps TRBD1 (6 bases). V shed 3 bases and J shed 3 bases, with 10 bases lying between them. The CDR3 loop spans 14 amino acids. In germline, CDR1 is SGDLS, CDR2 YYNGEE. The CDR3 DNA is TGTGCCAGCAGCGGAGGGGGTTATGGAAACACCATATATTTT. This encodes CASSGGGYGNTIYF.

The chain recombines TRBV4-2 with TRBJ1-5; D call uncertain. V dropped 0 bases and J dropped 3 bases, with 12 bases sitting between them. Germline-derived CDR1 and CDR2 are LGHNA and YNFKEQ. The CDR3 runs 16 residues. The CDR3 protein is CASSQDWRVNNQPQHF. DNA of the CDR3: TGTGCCAGCAGCCAAGATTGGAGGGTTAACAATCAGCCCCAGCATTTT.

This chain links TRBV5-6 with TRBJ1-1; D remains unclear. V lost 3 bases and J lost 6, with 15 bases in between. The CDR3 totals 14 residues. Germline CDR1 SGHDT, CDR2 YYEEEE. CDR3 nucleotide sequence: TGTGCCAGCAGCTCCAGGTCCCGCGGGGCTGAAGCTTTCTTT. It yields the protein CASSSRSRGAEAFF.

This clone was seen once. V usage is TRBV18 and J usage is TRBJ2-3; D is possibly TRBD2 (6 bases). Trimming pared 0 bases from V and 0 bases from J, leaving 7 bases between. CDR1 is KGHSH and CDR2 is LQKENI in the germline V gene. This CDR3 has 15 residues. CDR3 nucleotides: TGTGCCAGCTCACCACCGGGACTCAGCACAGATACGCAGTATTTT. It specifies CASSPPGLSTDTQYF.

The rearrangement uses TRBV10-3 and TRBJ1-5; 9 nucleotides line up with TRBD1. The CDR3 runs 17 residues. J gave up 3 bases and V 0 bases, and 6 bases lay outside the gene matches. In germline, CDR1 is ENHRY, CDR2 SYGVKD. The CDR3 spells CAISESGGTGHNQPQHF. DNA for the CDR3: TGTGCCATCAGTGAGTCAGGGGGGACAGGGCACAATCAGCCCCAGCATTTT.

V and J are TRBV30 and TRBJ1-3; 8 bases fit TRBD1. The CDR3 runs 17 residues. The V segment lost 2 bases and the J segment 4 bases; nucleotides outside the gene matches: 13. From germline, CDR1 is GTSNPN and CDR2 SVGIG (reference sequence). The DNA of the CDR3 is TGTGCCTGGAGTCCAGTTCTAATTACAGGGGGAGGAAACACCATATATTTT. This gives the protein CAWSPVLITGGGNTIYF.

The chain links TRBV30 to TRBJ2-7; D gene ambiguous. Trimming took off 2 bases at V and 1 base at J, with 6 bases between the two ends. CDR3 length equals 12 residues. Germline loops: CDR1 GTSNPN, CDR2 SVGIG (reference sequence). This CDR3 is CAWSPTSYEQYF. CDR3 DNA: TGTGCCTGGAGTCCGACTTCCTACGAGCAGTACTTC.

This chain uses TRBV6-1 with TRBJ2-7, with D perhaps TRBD1 (6 bases). This CDR3 spans 13 amino acids. The V and J ends lost 3 bases and 3 bases respectively, with 9 bases between them. CDR1 is MNHNS and CDR2 is SASEGT in the germline V gene. The CDR3 here is CASSDLDSYEQYF. In nucleotides, the CDR3 is TGTGCCAGCAGTGACCTGGACAGCTACGAGCAGTACTTC.

The CDR3 here is CSARVSSYEQYF. The CDR3 DNA sequence: TGCAGCGCACGCGTGAGCTCCTACGAGCAGTACTTC. The gene calls are TRBV29-1 and TRBJ2-7, with D uncertain. The V and J ends lost 7 bases and 0 bases respectively, with 10 bases between them. From germline, CDR1 is SQVTM and CDR2 ANQGSEA. The CDR3 spans 12 residues.